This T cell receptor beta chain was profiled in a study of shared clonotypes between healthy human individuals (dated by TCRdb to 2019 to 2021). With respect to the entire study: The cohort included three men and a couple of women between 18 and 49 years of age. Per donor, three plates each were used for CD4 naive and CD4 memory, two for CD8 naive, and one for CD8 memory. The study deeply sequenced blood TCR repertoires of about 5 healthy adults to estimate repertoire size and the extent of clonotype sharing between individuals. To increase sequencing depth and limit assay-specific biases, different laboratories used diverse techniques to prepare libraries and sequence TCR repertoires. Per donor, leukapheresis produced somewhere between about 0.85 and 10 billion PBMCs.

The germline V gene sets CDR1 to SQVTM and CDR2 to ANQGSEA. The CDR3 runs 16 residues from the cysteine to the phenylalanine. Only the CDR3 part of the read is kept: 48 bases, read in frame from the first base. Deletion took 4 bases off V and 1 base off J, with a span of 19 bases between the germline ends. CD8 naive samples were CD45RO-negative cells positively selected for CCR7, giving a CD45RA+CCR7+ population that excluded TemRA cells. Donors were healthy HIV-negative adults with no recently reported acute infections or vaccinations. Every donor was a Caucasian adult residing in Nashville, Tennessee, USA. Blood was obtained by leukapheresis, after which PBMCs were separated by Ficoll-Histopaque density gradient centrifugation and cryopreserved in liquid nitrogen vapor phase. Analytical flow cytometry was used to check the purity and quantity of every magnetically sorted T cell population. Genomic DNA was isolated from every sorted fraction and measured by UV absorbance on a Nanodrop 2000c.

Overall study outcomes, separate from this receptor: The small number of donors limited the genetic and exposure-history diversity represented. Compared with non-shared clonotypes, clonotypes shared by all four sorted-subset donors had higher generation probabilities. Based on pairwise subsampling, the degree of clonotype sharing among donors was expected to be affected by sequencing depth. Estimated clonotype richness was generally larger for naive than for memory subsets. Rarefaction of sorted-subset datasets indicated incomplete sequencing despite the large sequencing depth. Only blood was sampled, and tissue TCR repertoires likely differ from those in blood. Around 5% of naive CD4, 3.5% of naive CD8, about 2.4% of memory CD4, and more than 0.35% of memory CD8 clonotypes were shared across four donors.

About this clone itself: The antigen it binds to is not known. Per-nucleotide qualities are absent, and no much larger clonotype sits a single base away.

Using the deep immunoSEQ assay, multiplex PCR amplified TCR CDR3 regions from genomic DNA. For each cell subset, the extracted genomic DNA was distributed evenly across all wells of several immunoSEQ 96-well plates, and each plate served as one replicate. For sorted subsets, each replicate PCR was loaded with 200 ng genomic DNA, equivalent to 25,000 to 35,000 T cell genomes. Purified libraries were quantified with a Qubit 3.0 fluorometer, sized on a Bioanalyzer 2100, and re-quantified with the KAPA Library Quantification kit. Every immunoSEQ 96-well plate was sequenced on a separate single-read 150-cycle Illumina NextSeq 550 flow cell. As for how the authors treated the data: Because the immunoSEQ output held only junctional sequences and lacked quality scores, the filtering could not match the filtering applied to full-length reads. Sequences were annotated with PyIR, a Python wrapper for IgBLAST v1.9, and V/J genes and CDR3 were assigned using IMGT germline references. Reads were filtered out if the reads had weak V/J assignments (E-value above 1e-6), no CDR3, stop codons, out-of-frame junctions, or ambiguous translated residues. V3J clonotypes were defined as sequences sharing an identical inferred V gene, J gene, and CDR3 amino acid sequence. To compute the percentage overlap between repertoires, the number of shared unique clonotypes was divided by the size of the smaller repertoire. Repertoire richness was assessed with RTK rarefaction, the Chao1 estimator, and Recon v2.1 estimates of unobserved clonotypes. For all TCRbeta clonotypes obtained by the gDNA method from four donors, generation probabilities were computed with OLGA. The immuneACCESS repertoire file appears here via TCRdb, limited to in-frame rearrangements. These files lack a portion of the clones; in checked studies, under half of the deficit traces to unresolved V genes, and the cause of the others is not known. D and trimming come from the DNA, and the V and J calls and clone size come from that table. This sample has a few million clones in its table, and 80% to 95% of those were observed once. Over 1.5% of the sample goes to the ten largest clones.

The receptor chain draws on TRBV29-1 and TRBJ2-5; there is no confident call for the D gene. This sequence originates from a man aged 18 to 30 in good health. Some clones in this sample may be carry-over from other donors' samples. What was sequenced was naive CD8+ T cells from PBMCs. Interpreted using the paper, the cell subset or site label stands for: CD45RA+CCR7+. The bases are TGCAGCGTTGTGGTAAGGAGAGACCGTACCCAAGAGACCCAGTACTTC. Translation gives CSVVVRRDRTQETQYF. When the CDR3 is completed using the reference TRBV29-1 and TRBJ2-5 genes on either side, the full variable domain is SAVISQKPSRDICQRGTSLTIQCQVDSQVTMMFWYRQQPGQSLTLIATANQGSEATYESGFVIDKFPISRPNLTFSTLTVSNMSPEDSSIYLCSVVVRRDRTQETQYFGPGTRLLVL.